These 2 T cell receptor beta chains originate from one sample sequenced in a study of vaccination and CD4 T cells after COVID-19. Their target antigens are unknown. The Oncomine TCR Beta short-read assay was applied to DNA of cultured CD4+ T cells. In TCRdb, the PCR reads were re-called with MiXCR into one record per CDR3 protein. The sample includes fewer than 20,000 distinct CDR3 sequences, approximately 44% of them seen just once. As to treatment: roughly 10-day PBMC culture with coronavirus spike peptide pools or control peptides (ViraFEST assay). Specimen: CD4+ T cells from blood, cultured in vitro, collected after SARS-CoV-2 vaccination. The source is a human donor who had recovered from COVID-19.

DNA for the CDR3: TGTGCCAGCAGTTTATTACCGCTGGGCAATCAGCCCCAGCATTTT. It translates to CASSLLPLGNQPQHF. The chain recombines TRBV28 with TRBJ1-5; D not certain. The length of the CDR3 is 15 residues. V lost 1 base and J 2 bases, leaving 9 bases between the germline ends. Looked up from germline, CDR1 is MDHEN and CDR2 is SYDVKM. The full variable domain, completed using reference TRBV28 and TRBJ1-5, is DVKVTQSSRYLVKRTGEKVFLECVQDMDHENMFWYRQDPGLGLRLIYFSYDVKMKEKGDIPEGYSVSREKKERFSLILESASTNQTSMYLCASSLLPLGNQPQHFGDGTRLSIL.

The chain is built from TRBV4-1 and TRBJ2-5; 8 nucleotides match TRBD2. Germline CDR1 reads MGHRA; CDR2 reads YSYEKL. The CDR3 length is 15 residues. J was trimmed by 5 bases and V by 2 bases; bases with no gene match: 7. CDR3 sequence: CASSQTGLAGETQYF. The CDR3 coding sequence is TGCGCCAGCAGCCAAACAGGACTAGCAGGGGAGACCCAGTACTTC.